The next 11 T cell receptor beta chains were all read from a single sample in a study of OX40 agonist ivuxolimab in advanced cancers. Data came from immunoSEQ multiplex PCR; TCRdb stores just in-frame clones and leaves some out. Here the sample spans tens of thousands of clones, roughly 80% being singletons. The sample was CD4+ or CD8+ T cells sorted from blood, taken in a trial of the OX40 agonist ivuxolimab. These receptors came from an adult with an advanced solid tumor such as melanoma, head and neck, liver or kidney cancer.

This rearrangement joins TRBV5-1 to TRBJ2-1; 7 bases are shared with TRBD2. Trimming at V came to 1 base and at J to 5 bases, leaving 6 bases not matched to a gene. CDR1 is SGHRS and CDR2 is YFSETQ in the germline V gene. This CDR3 region has 15 residues. The CDR3 DNA follows: TGCGCCAGCAGCTTGTGGGCGGGAGCTGACAATGAGCAGTTCTTC. Residues: CASSLWAGADNEQFF.

CDR3 sequence reads: CASSPGAGGPGEQFF. The DNA for the CDR3 is TGTGCCAGCTCACCGGGAGCGGGAGGGCCCGGTGAGCAGTTCTTC. This sequence joins TRBV18 and TRBJ2-1; 10 nucleotides match TRBD2. Germline lookup yields CDR1 KGHSH and CDR2 LQKENI. This CDR3 comprises 15 residues. Trimming cost V 3 bases and J 9 bases; bases outside gene matches: 8.

This clone appeared once. The chain is built from TRBV5-6 and TRBJ2-5; 7 nucleotides match TRBD2. CDR1 SGHDT and CDR2 YYEEEE come from the germline V gene. CDR3 length: 14 residues. Trimming took 1 base from V and 5 from J; bases not matched to a gene: 5. The CDR3 DNA is TGTGCCAGCAGCTTGTATCGGGGGGAGGAGACCCAGTACTTC. It specifies CASSLYRGEETQYF.

In this sample, this clone turned up a few times. This rearrangement joins TRBV27 to TRBJ2-1; D unresolved. Trimming took off 4 bases at V and 8 bases at J, with 15 bases between the two ends. Germline V gene sequence: CDR1 MNHEY, CDR2 SMNVEV (reference sequence). This CDR3 is 14 amino acids long. CDR3 coding DNA: TGTGCCAGCAGTTGGGCGCGTGGTGTGCATGAGCAGTTCTTC. It is translated as CASSWARGVHEQFF.

This clone was observed a few times. The genes are TRBV5-1 and TRBJ2-7; 8 bases align to TRBD1. V lost 3 bases and J lost 2; bases outside the gene matches: 4. The germline V gene has CDR1 SGHRS and CDR2 YFSETQ. This CDR3 contains 14 residues. Written as DNA, the CDR3 is TGCGCCAGCAGCTCGGGACAGGAACCCTACGAGCAGTACGTC. Its translation is CASSSGQEPYEQYV.

This clone is medium-sized in the sample. The gene calls are TRBV29-1 and TRBJ1-1; D is possibly TRBD1 (6 bases). CDR1 is SQVTM, CDR2 ANQGSEA, per germline. V was shortened by 1 base and J by 3 bases, with 9 bases between the two germline ends. CDR3 length: 13 amino acids. Here the CDR3 DNA reads TGCAGCGTTGAAGGGAACAGGGACACTGAAGCTTTCTTT. Protein sequence: CSVEGNRDTEAFF.

The chain recombines TRBV29-1 with TRBJ2-3, with D hard to call. The CDR3 extends over 14 amino acids. From germline, CDR1 is SQVTM and CDR2 ANQGSEA. V was clipped by 3 bases and J by 0 bases, with 10 bases between them. CDR3 amino acids: CSVDGLDSTDTQYF. The CDR3 DNA reads TGCAGCGTTGACGGCCTGGATAGCACAGATACGCAGTATTTT.

V and J are TRBV11-2 and TRBJ2-4; perhaps D is TRBD1 or TRBD2 (5 bases each). Trimming shortened V by 5 bases and J by 9 bases, and 11 bases separated the two germline ends. Germline V gene data show CDR1 as SGHAT and CDR2 as FQNNGV. The CDR3 is made up of 12 amino acids. The CDR3 DNA follows: TGTGCCAGCAGCCCCAAGGGGAGCATTCAGTACTTC. Translation: CASSPKGSIQYF.

The V gene is TRBV6-4, the J gene TRBJ2-2, with 8 bases matching TRBD1. V was clipped by 2 bases and J by 7 bases; unmatched bases: 6. This CDR3 spans 15 amino acids. Germline V CDR1 and CDR2: MRHNA, SNTAGT. The CDR3 nucleotides read TGTGCCAGCAGTGACCGGGACAGGTCTGGCGGGGAGCTGTTTTTT. Its protein is CASSDRDRSGGELFF.

The rearrangement uses TRBV29-1 and TRBJ2-1; 12 nucleotides line up with TRBD2. Germline assignment: CDR1 SQVTM and CDR2 ANQGSEA. Trimming at V came to 4 bases and at J to 1 base, leaving 8 bases not matched to a gene. The CDR3 has 17 amino acids. CDR3 nucleotide sequence: TGCAGCGTTGCGAGGACTAGCGGGATTACGTCCTACAATGAGCAGTTCTTC. Residues: CSVARTSGITSYNEQFF.

V is TRBV4-2 and J is TRBJ1-2; no definite D call. V was shortened by 8 bases and J by 4 bases, with 20 bases between the two germline ends. Per the germline V gene, CDR1 is LGHNA and CDR2 is YNFKEQ. CDR3 length: 15 residues. The CDR3 coding sequence is TGTGCCAGCGGCGGGGAGCAGAAAGGAAGCTATGGCTACACCTTC. It codes for CASGGEQKGSYGYTF.